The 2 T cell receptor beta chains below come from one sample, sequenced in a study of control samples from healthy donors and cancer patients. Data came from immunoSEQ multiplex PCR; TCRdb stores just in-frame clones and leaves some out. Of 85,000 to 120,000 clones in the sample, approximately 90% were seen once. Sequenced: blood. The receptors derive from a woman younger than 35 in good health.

CDR3 sequence: CASNAGTEIYQPQHF. The DNA for the CDR3 is TGTGCCAGCAACGCCGGGACAGAGATTTATCAGCCCCAGCATTTT. The chain has TRBV28 and TRBJ1-5; 7 nucleotides line up with TRBD1. This CDR3 is 15 amino acids long. Trimming cost V 7 bases and J 5 bases; bases outside gene matches: 11. Germline V gene data show CDR1 as MDHEN and CDR2 as SYDVKM. Full variable domain (rest looked up from reference TRBV28 and TRBJ1-5): DVKVTQSSRYLVKRTGEKVFLECVQDMDHENMFWYRQDPGLGLRLIYFSYDVKMKEKGDIPEGYSVSREKKERFSLILESASTNQTSMYLCASNAGTEIYQPQHFGDGTRLSIL.

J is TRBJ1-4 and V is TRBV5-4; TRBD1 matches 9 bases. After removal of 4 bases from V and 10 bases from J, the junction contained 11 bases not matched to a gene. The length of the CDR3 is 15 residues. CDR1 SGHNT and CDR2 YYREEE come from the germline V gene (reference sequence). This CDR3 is CASSIAGTGRRKLFF. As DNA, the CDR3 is TGTGCCAGCAGCATCGCCGGGACAGGGCGGCGAAAACTGTTTTTT.